A selection of T cell receptor beta chains follows, all from one sample in a study of Graves' ophthalmopathy and Graves' hyperthyroidism. TCRdb recomputed calls from the multiplex PCR reads with MiXCR, one row per CDR3 protein. This sample has about 380,000 distinct CDR3 sequences, with approximately 15% found just once. The material sequenced was peripheral blood. These receptor sequences come from a woman under 30 with stable Graves' hyperthyroidism. Each CDR3 is given with its conserved first and last residue. Each record gives: V gene, clone size, D gene, J gene, CDR3 protein, CDR3 DNA. D genes are given only for firm matches. Not every row has a clone size; where given, it reads once, few, many or a size class.

>TRBV27|many|NA|TRBJ1-1
CASSLKGRQYLNTEAFF
TGTGCCAGCAGTTTAAAGGGACGACAGTACTTGAACACTGAAGCTTTCTTT
>TRBV20-1|many|NA|TRBJ1-1
CSARDTVNTEAFF
TGCAGTGCTAGAGATACGGTTAACACTGAAGCTTTCTTT
>TRBV6-1|few|NA|TRBJ2-5
CASSPILGRETQYF
TGTGCCAGCAGTCCCATACTTGGCCGGGAGACCCAGTACTTC
>TRBV9|many|NA|TRBJ1-2
CASSAYKDGYTF
TGTGCCAGCAGCGCGTACAAGGATGGCTACACCTTC
>TRBV7-3|many|NA|TRBJ1-2
CASSPSGSGSYGYTF
TGTGCCAGCAGCCCGTCTGGCAGCGGAAGCTATGGCTACACCTTC
>TRBV27|many|TRBD1|TRBJ2-5
CASSPTSTGFETQYF
TGTGCCAGCAGTCCTACCTCGACAGGGTTTGAGACCCAGTACTTC
>TRBV6-2/TRBV6-3|many|NA|TRBJ1-5
CASSYSSPSSNQPQHF
TGTGCCAGCAGTTACTCGAGCCCGAGTAGCAATCAGCCCCAGCATTTT
>TRBV6-5|many|TRBD1|TRBJ1-6
CASSSTGNNSPLHF
TGTGCCAGCAGTTCGACAGGGAATAATTCACCCCTCCACTTT
>TRBV6-5|few|NA|TRBJ2-2
CASSYPRDTGELFF
TGTGCCAGCAGTTACCCCAGAGACACCGGGGAGCTGTTTTTT
>TRBV6-5|NA|TRBD1|TRBJ1-6
CASSYHRGGIQYTSPLHF
TGTGCCAGCAGTTACCACAGGGGAGGGATTCAATACACTTCACCCCTCCACTTT
>TRBV20-1|many|NA|TRBJ2-2
CSAQDYRTTGELFF
TGCAGTGCTCAAGATTACAGAACTACCGGGGAGCTGTTTTTT
>TRBV6-2/TRBV6-3|many|TRBD1|TRBJ2-7
CASSWTGLAAYF
TGTGCCAGCAGTTGGACAGGTTTGGCCGCGTACTTC
>TRBV10-1|NA|NA|TRBJ2-2
CASRPRAAGELCF
TGCGCCAGCAGGCCCAGGGCTGCTGGGGAGCTGTGTTTT
>TRBV6-2/TRBV6-3|many|NA|TRBJ2-7
CASSYLAEYEQYF
TGTGCCAGCAGTTACTTGGCCGAATACGAGCAGTACTTC
>TRBV20-1|many|NA|TRBJ2-5
CSASRAGETQYF
TGCAGTGCTAGCAGGGCAGGAGAGACCCAGTACTTC
>TRBV2|NA|NA|TRBJ2-2
CASSDAVLVGDLFF
TGTGCCAGCAGTGATGCAGTTTTAGTCGGGGACCTGTTTTTT
>TRBV29-1|many|NA|TRBJ1-2
CSVESRDGYTF
TGCAGCGTTGAAAGCAGGGACGGCTACACCTTC
>TRBV6-1|many|TRBD1|TRBJ1-6
CASRDRASNSPLHF
TGTGCCAGCAGGGACAGGGCCTCCAATTCACCCCTCCACTTT
>TRBV6-1|many|TRBD1|TRBJ2-5
CASRRTGAQETQYF
TGTGCCAGCAGGAGGACAGGGGCCCAAGAGACCCAGTACTTC
>TRBV6-5|many|NA|TRBJ1-6
CASSYGGNNSPLHF
TGTGCCAGCAGTTACGGGGGGAATAATTCACCCCTCCACTTT
>TRBV12-3/TRBV12-4|many|NA|TRBJ1-1
CASSPGDLNTEAFF
TGTGCCAGCAGTCCCGGAGACCTGAACACTGAAGCTTTCTTT
>TRBV2|many|NA|TRBJ1-5
CASSDEGEGNQPQHF
TGTGCCAGCAGTGACGAGGGAGAGGGGAATCAGCCCCAGCATTTT
>TRBV29-1|NA|NA|TRBJ1-5
CSPGPWGNQPQHF
TGCAGCCCGGGGCCGTGGGGCAATCAGCCCCAGCATTTT
>TRBV4-1|few|NA|TRBJ2-7
CASSQDSGFSSYEQYF
TGCGCCAGCAGCCAAGATAGTGGTTTTAGCTCCTACGAGCAGTACTTC
>TRBV4-1|NA|NA|TRBJ1-3
CASCQDRGQGNTIYF
TGCGCCAGCTGCCAAGATCGAGGACAGGGAAACACCATATATTTT
>TRBV5-1|many|NA|TRBJ1-2
CASSLETVTDYGYTF
TGCGCCAGCAGCTTGGAGACGGTCACAGATTATGGCTACACCTTC
>TRBV19|many|TRBD1|TRBJ1-5
CASRGLGQLIRNQPQHF
TGTGCCAGTAGAGGCTTGGGACAGCTGATTCGCAATCAGCCCCAGCATTTT
>TRBV7-2|many|TRBD1|TRBJ1-2
CASSWKQGNYGYTF
TGTGCCAGCAGCTGGAAACAGGGGAACTATGGCTACACCTTC
>TRBV7-2|many|TRBD1|TRBJ1-1
CASSSMGQATSRGNTEAFF
TGTGCCAGCAGCTCGATGGGACAGGCCACTTCACGGGGGAACACTGAAGCTTTCTTT
>TRBV6-5|many|NA|TRBJ1-1
CASSPPRGGSTEAFF
TGTGCCAGCAGTCCCCCTAGGGGGGGGAGCACTGAAGCTTTCTTT
>TRBV12-5|many|NA|TRBJ2-5
CASGPPARETQYF
TGTGCTAGTGGTCCACCGGCGCGGGAGACCCAGTACTTC
>TRBV11-2|NA|TRBD2|TRBJ2-5
CASSAAIAGETQYF
TGTGCCAGCAGCGCCGCGATAGCGGGGGAGACCCAGTACTTC
>TRBV6-2/TRBV6-3|many|NA|TRBJ1-6
CASSYGTYSPLHF
TGTGCCAGCAGTTACGGGACGTACTCACCCCTCCACTTT
>TRBV6-5|many|NA|TRBJ1-6
CASSYSAGLGDSPLHF
TGTGCCAGCAGTTACTCGGCAGGGCTCGGCGATTCACCCCTCCACTTT
>TRBV24-1|NA|TRBD1|TRBJ1-5
CASSPLDRALNQPQHF
TGTGCCAGCAGCCCTTTGGACAGGGCCCTAAATCAGCCCCAGCATTTT
>TRBV20-1|many|NA|TRBJ1-5
CSARDRGQPQHF
TGCAGTGCTAGAGACAGGGGTCAGCCCCAGCATTTT
>TRBV12-3/TRBV12-4|many|TRBD1|TRBJ1-2
CASSRRGTDYYGYTF
TGTGCCAGCAGCCGCCGAGGGACAGATTACTATGGCTACACCTTC
>TRBV7-2|many|NA|TRBJ1-5
CASRAESNQPQHF
TGTGCCAGCAGGGCAGAGTCCAATCAGCCCCAGCATTTT
>TRBV4-1|few|NA|TRBJ1-2
CASSQGAVLVDGYTF
TGCGCCAGCAGCCAAGGGGCGGTGCTGGTCGATGGCTACACCTTC
>TRBV3-1|few|TRBD1|TRBJ1-6
CASSQGIGQGNSPLHF
TGTGCCAGCAGCCAAGGTATCGGACAGGGAAATTCACCCCTCCACTTT